The clone carrying this T cell receptor (beta chain) has only one observation. Its antigen is undetermined. This entry comes from a study of neoadjuvant nivolumab and ipilimumab in lung cancer. Turning to the study itself: Nivolumab 3 mg/kg was given days 1, 15 and 29, plus ipilimumab 1 mg/kg day 1 in combination.

Here immunoSEQ multiplex PCR was the method, and the copy in TCRdb shows in-frame clones only, minus some. Of 25,000 to 35,000 clones listed, about 92% were seen once; the top ten hold about 2.1%. General study findings and limits: Resected tumors had greater TCR richness and clonality than uninvolved lung. Pathologic regression was not significantly tied to TCR clonality. From pretherapy to surgery, tumor richness and clonality rose with dual therapy.

With 2 bases removed from V and 8 bases from J, the gap between germline ends came to 22 bases. This CDR3 region has 16 residues. This chain links TRBV5-3 with TRBJ1-2; weak D call: TRBD1 (6 bases). TRBV5-3 is designated an ORF whose function remains uncertain. This clonotype originated in an adult with non-small cell lung cancer. The specimen comprised peripheral blood, sampled after neoadjuvant nivolumab, alone or with ipilimumab, at or shortly before surgery. The CDR3 sequence is CARSFPGGGHGKGYTF. Written as DNA, the CDR3 is TGTGCCAGAAGCTTCCCCGGGGGGGGCCATGGTAAAGGCTACACCTTC.